Below are 4 T cell receptor beta chains sequenced from a single sample in a study of blood T cell repertoires in COVID-19. Generated by immunoSEQ multiplex PCR, the TCRdb table keeps only in-frame clones and is missing some. The table shows 75,000 or so clones, with around nine tenths occurring only once. The sequencing sample was made of peripheral blood. The receptors stem from a woman over 75 with active or convalescent COVID-19.

The chain links TRBV7-9 to TRBJ2-3, with D uncertain. Looked up from germline, CDR1 is SEHNR and CDR2 is FQNEAQ (reference sequence). Between the trimmed V and J ends, which lost 2 bases and 1 base, there was a span of 7 bases. The CDR3 loop spans 14 amino acids. The CDR3 reads CASSLHRGTDTQYF. The CDR3 nucleotides read TGTGCCAGCAGCTTACATCGCGGCACAGATACGCAGTATTTT.

The gene calls are TRBV7-6 and TRBJ1-2; 8 bases align to TRBD1. This CDR3 region has 15 residues. CDR1 is SGHVS, CDR2 FNYEAQ, per germline. J lost 4 bases, V lost 6 bases, and 10 bases had no gene match. CDR3 in DNA: TGTGCCAGCAGTGAAGGACAGGGTGTCTTCTATGGCTACACCTTC. Protein product: CASSEGQGVFYGYTF.

V usage is TRBV28 and J usage is TRBJ1-5, with D tentatively TRBD1 (5 bases). The CDR3 is 14 residues long. Looked up from germline, CDR1 is MDHEN and CDR2 is SYDVKM. Trimming left V 5 bases short and J 5 bases short, with 13 bases between. CDR3 loop: CASSPIRDYQPQHF. The CDR3 coding sequence is TGTGCCAGCAGTCCTATAAGGGACTATCAGCCCCAGCATTTT.

The chain carries TRBV30 and TRBJ2-3; D not resolved. Germline CDR1 reads GTSNPN; CDR2 reads SVGIG (reference sequence). The CDR3 covers 12 residues. Trimming cost V 2 bases and J 0 bases, with 3 bases left between them. The CDR3 DNA sequence: TGTGCCTGGAGTCAGAGCACAGATACGCAGTATTTT. This codes for CAWSQSTDTQYF. Variable domain in full (rest from reference TRBV30 and TRBJ2-3): SQTIHQWPATLVQPVGSPLSLECTVEGTSNPNLYWYRQAAGRGLQLLFYSVGIGQISSEVPQNLSASRPQDRQFILSSKKLLLSDSGFYLCAWSQSTDTQYFGPGTRLTVL.